The rows below give T cell receptor beta chains drawn from one sample of a study of control samples from healthy donors and cancer patients. TCRdb keeps only in-frame clones here, not all; method: immunoSEQ multiplex PCR. Seen here are some 200,000 clones, roughly 91% observed once, and the top ten hold about 1.5%. The sample consisted of blood. All receptors derive from a man aged 18-30 years in good health. Each CDR3 is given with its conserved first and last residue. A D gene is named only where the DNA matches it firmly. A clone size is listed for some rows: how often the clone was seen (once, few, many), or a class if it is expanded.

TGTGCCAGCAGGCTCTCCGGGACACCATCCTACGAGCAGTACTTC,CASRLSGTPSYEQYF,TRBV7-3,.,TRBJ2-7,.
TGCGCCAGCAGCCAAAGACTAGCGGGGGGCTATGGAAATGAGCAGTTCTTC,CASSQRLAGGYGNEQFF,TRBV4-1,.,TRBJ2-1,TRBD2
TGTGCCAGCAGCCGCCCGGACAGGGATTCCGAGCAGTACTTC,CASSRPDRDSEQYF,TRBV2,.,TRBJ2-7,TRBD1
TGTGCCGCGGGTTTCCGGGGACGGAGAAACACTGAAGCTTTCTTT,CAAGFRGRRNTEAFF,TRBV19,.,TRBJ1-1,.
TGTGCCAGCAGTACCCTAGGGGGGGCCCCCGGGGAGCTGTTTTTT,CASSTLGGAPGELFF,TRBV27,.,TRBJ2-2,.
TGTGCCATCAGTGAGTTCAGGGGCGACTATGGCTACACCTTC,CAISEFRGDYGYTF,TRBV10-3,.,TRBJ1-2,.
TGTGCCTGGAGTATCAACATCGGACAGTATGGCTACACCTTC,CAWSINIGQYGYTF,TRBV30,.,TRBJ1-2,.
TGTGCCAGCAATTCAGGGCCTCCTAGCACAGATACGCAGTATTTT,CASNSGPPSTDTQYF,TRBV6-4,.,TRBJ2-3,.
TGTGCCAGCAGCTTTTTGGCGGGAACCTTAGGGAACGAGCAGTACTTC,CASSFLAGTLGNEQYF,TRBV11-1,.,TRBJ2-7,.
TGCGCCAGCAGCTTGGCTCCGGACAGGGCGGGAGAGACCCAGTACTTC,CASSLAPDRAGETQYF,TRBV5-1,.,TRBJ2-5,TRBD1
TGTGCCAGCAGCCTGTACACCGGGGAGCTGTTTTTT,CASSLYTGELFF,TRBV2,.,TRBJ2-2,.
TGCGCCAGCAGCCCAGAACAGGGTTTGTATCAGCCCCAGCATTTT,CASSPEQGLYQPQHF,TRBV4-1,.,TRBJ1-5,.
TGTGCCAGCAGCTACGGCCCGGGACTAGCGTACAATGAGCAGTTCTTC,CASSYGPGLAYNEQFF,TRBV7-2,.,TRBJ2-1,TRBD2
TGTGCCAGCATCATGGGACCCGGCAGGGGACTGTACGAGCAGTACTTC,CASIMGPGRGLYEQYF,TRBV5-5,.,TRBJ2-7,.
TGTGCCAGCAGCCTTCAGACAGGTCGCACAGATACGCAGTATTTT,CASSLQTGRTDTQYF,TRBV14,.,TRBJ2-3,.
TGTGCCAGCAGGGAGGGGGGCCTCGCCCCCTACGAGCAGTACTTC,CASREGGLAPYEQYF,TRBV2,few,TRBJ2-7,.
TGTGCCAGCAGTGACCGCGAGCATTCGCATTTT,CASSDREHSHF,TRBV6-1,.,TRBJ2-3,.
TGTGCCAGCAGTACCGGGACAGGGAGCTACAATGAGCAGTTCTTC,CASSTGTGSYNEQFF,TRBV7-3,.,TRBJ2-1,TRBD1
TGTGCCAGTAGTATGACGGTGACCTACGAGCAGTACTTC,CASSMTVTYEQYF,TRBV19,.,TRBJ2-7,.
TGTGCCAGCTCACCTGGGACAGGCCGTCTCAATGAGCAGTTCTTC,CASSPGTGRLNEQFF,TRBV18,.,TRBJ2-1,TRBD1
TGTGCCAGCAGCGTAGATTCAGGGTATGGGTACACTGAAGCTTTCTTT,CASSVDSGYGYTEAFF,TRBV9,.,TRBJ1-1,.
TGTGCCAGCAGTGTAGGTGGGGAGACCCAGTACTTC,CASSVGGETQYF,TRBV2,.,TRBJ2-5,.
TGTGCCAGCAGTTTGACAGCGAACACCGGGGAGCTGTTTTTT,CASSLTANTGELFF,TRBV6-5,.,TRBJ2-2,.
TGTGCCAGCAGCTTGGATGGGACCTCTGGGGCCAACGTCCTGACTTTC,CASSLDGTSGANVLTF,TRBV5-5,.,TRBJ2-6,.
TGTGCCAGCAGCGCGGGACAGGAGGGCCTGGAATACTTC,CASSAGQEGLEYF,TRBV6-6,.,TRBJ2-7,TRBD1
TGTGCCAGCCTGGGGGGAGGGGTAGGTAATGAAAAACTGTTTTTT,CASLGGGVGNEKLFF,TRBV28,.,TRBJ1-4,.
TGTGCCAGCAGTACTGACAGACTTATCTATAATTCACCCCTCCACTTT,CASSTDRLIYNSPLHF,TRBV2,.,TRBJ1-6,.
TGTGCCAGCACCTCCTTTTTGAACACTGAAGCTTTCTTT,CASTSFLNTEAFF,TRBV12-3/TRBV12-4,.,TRBJ1-1,.
TGTGCCAGCAGCGTAGAGTCGGGCACCGGGGAGCTGTTTTTT,CASSVESGTGELFF,TRBV9,.,TRBJ2-2,.
TGTGCCAGCAGCGTTCCGGGACTAGCGGGGTCTAATGAGCAGTTCTTC,CASSVPGLAGSNEQFF,TRBV5-5,.,TRBJ2-1,TRBD2
TGTGCCAGCAGCTTAGGGAGCCATTGGAACACTGAAGCTTTCTTT,CASSLGSHWNTEAFF,TRBV7-9,.,TRBJ1-1,.
TGTGCCAGCAGCCAAAATGGGGTGGCAGATACGCAGTATTTT,CASSQNGVADTQYF,TRBV3-1/TRBV3-2,.,TRBJ2-3,.
TGTGCCAGCAGCCCCAGCGGGACAGGGGACCCTGGGGCCAACGTCCTGACTTTC,CASSPSGTGDPGANVLTF,TRBV7-9,.,TRBJ2-6,TRBD1
TGTGCCTGGAGTTCATCAGTAGAAAAACTGTTTTTT,CAWSSSVEKLFF,TRBV30,once,TRBJ1-4,.
TGTGCCAGCAGCTTTACAGGTCAAATCACCGAGCAGTACTTC,CASSFTGQITEQYF,TRBV13,.,TRBJ2-7,.
TGTGCCAGCAGCTTGGCGGCCTACGAGCAGTGCTTC,CASSLAAYEQCF,TRBV5-5,.,TRBJ2-7,.
TGTGCCAGCAGCAAGACCTCGTCGGCAGATACGCAGTATTTT,CASSKTSSADTQYF,TRBV5-4,.,TRBJ2-3,.
TGTGCCAGTAGTAACACAGCCGGGACAGGGGGCACCTATGGCTACACCTTC,CASSNTAGTGGTYGYTF,TRBV19,.,TRBJ1-2,TRBD1
TGCGCCAGCAGCTTGGCCGTGGGCAGTGGCGATGAGCAGTTCTTC,CASSLAVGSGDEQFF,TRBV5-1,.,TRBJ2-1,.
TGTGCCAGCAGCGGAGACAGGGCCGGGGAGCTGTTTTTT,CASSGDRAGELFF,TRBV9,.,TRBJ2-2,TRBD1
TGTGCCAGCGCGGGGACCGACAATGAAAAACTGTTTTTT,CASAGTDNEKLFF,TRBV5-5,.,TRBJ1-4,.
TGTGCCAGCAGTAATTTACCCACAGGGGGCAAGGGGGGCACTGAAGCTTTCTTT,CASSNLPTGGKGGTEAFF,TRBV2,once,TRBJ1-1,TRBD1
TGTGCCAGCAGCCAAGATTTCGCAGGGGGTAGGGAGACCCAGTACTTC,CASSQDFAGGRETQYF,TRBV4-2,.,TRBJ2-5,TRBD1
TGTGCCAGCAGCCGACAGGGTACCAATGAAAAACTGTTTTTT,CASSRQGTNEKLFF,TRBV6-5,.,TRBJ1-4,TRBD1
TGTGCCAGCAGCTCACAGGTCTACGAGCAGTACTTC,CASSSQVYEQYF,TRBV28,.,TRBJ2-7,.